What follows are 32 T cell receptor beta chains derived from one specimen sequenced in a study of regulatory T cells in long-lasting Graves disease (dated by TCRdb to about 2021). The sample's time point label, decoded: newly diagnosed GD, antithyroid drugs for less than 3 months. For both TCR sequencing and RNA sequencing, RNA was extracted from PBMCs in TRIzol. The receptor library was made with multiplex PCR. Sequencing relied on an Illumina HiSeq 4000. TCR beta libraries were built with iRepertoire HTBI primers and Arm-PCR amplification of CDR3 regions. Clones were called with MiXCR by TCRdb after fastp trimmed the public reads at Q25, and only in-frame beta chains were retained. Each record represents a unique CDR3 protein, reported with the most common genes and DNA among its rows. The sample contains hundreds of thousands of distinct CDR3 sequences, around 15% of them found a single time. The ten largest clones capture around 25% of the sample.

This sample also belongs to another study, concerning T cells in Graves' hyperthyroidism and ophthalmopathy.

Sequencing was performed on peripheral blood mononuclear cells (PBMCs), taken at new diagnosis, from a patient treated with antithyroid drugs. The receptors were sampled from a woman aged 35-60 years with Graves disease. Donor details come from another sample of the same person, matched by shared clones.

A single count supports this clonotype. This may arise from a read error, as a much more abundant clone is one base away. The conserved phenylalanine or tryptophan is not found at the CDR3 terminus, so this likely reflects a read error. The V and J genes are TRBV12-3 or TRBV12-4 and TRBJ2-7, with TRBD1 as a possible D gene (5 bases). This CDR3 is 15 amino acids long. Trimming left V 6 bases short and J 6 bases short, with 21 bases between. CDR3 amino acids: CASSLPGPQGFEQYS. CDR3 in DNA: TGTGCCAGCAGCTTACCCGGGCCCCAGGGTTTCGAGCAGTACTCC.

The chain joins TRBV7-6 to TRBJ1-4, with TRBD1 as a possible D gene (5 bases). CDR3 size: 13 residues. CDR1 and CDR2 (germline): SGHVS, FNYEAQ. V was pared by 4 bases and J by 11 bases, with 14 bases between. CDR3 sequence: CASSSSGLGKLFF. The DNA for the CDR3 is TGTGCCAGCAGCTCGTCAGGGCTGGGGAAACTGTTTTTT.

The chain carries TRBV6-5 and TRBJ2-7; 8 bases are shared with TRBD2. Germline V lookup: CDR1 MNHEY, CDR2 SVGAGI. The CDR3 sequence is 13 residues long. Unmatched junction bases numbered 0, after V lost 2 bases and J lost 3 bases. The chain's CDR3 is CASSYAGGYEQYF. The CDR3 DNA sequence: TGTGCCAGCAGTTACGCGGGGGGCTACGAGCAGTACTTC.

This clonotype has only a few counts. The chain joins TRBV9 to TRBJ2-3, with 9 bases matching TRBD2. V was clipped by 3 bases and J by 3 bases; unmatched bases: 8. The CDR3 length is 16 residues. Germline assignment: CDR1 SGDLS and CDR2 YYNGEE. The CDR3 loop reads CASSGAGGVMTDTQYF. CDR3 nucleotides: TGTGCCAGCAGCGGGGCGGGGGGGGTAATGACAGATACGCAGTATTTT.

At least ten counts were recorded for this clonotype. CDR3 protein: CASSFGSPGELFF. CDR3 coding DNA: TGTGCCAGCAGTTTTGGTTCCCCCGGGGAGCTGTTTTTT. The chain couples TRBV27 to TRBJ2-2; D is unresolved. Germline assignment: CDR1 MNHEY and CDR2 SMNVEV (reference sequence). This CDR3 is built from 13 residues. V lost 3 bases and J 6 bases, leaving 8 bases between the germline ends.

This clonotype was recorded at least ten times. One end of the junction fails to match germline, which may point to a read error. V and J are TRBV13 and TRBJ2-1; D not resolved. Germline V lookup: CDR1 PRHDT, CDR2 FYEKMQ (reference sequence). The CDR3 loop spans 12 amino acids. CDR3 loop: CASSTTAGEPFF. The DNA for the CDR3 is TGTGCCAGCAGCACGACTGCTGGCGAGCCGTTCTTC.

This clonotype was detected ten times or more. The chain employs TRBV7-9 and TRBJ2-1; D may be TRBD1 (6 bases). With 5 bases removed from V and 10 bases from J, the gap between germline ends came to 12 bases. The CDR3 spans 12 residues. Germline CDR1 reads SEHNR; CDR2 reads FQNEAQ (reference sequence). Written as DNA, the CDR3 is TGTGCCAGCAGCAACACAGGGACAGAGCAGTTCTTC. Residues: CASSNTGTEQFF.

The V gene is TRBV19, the J gene TRBJ2-2; D unclear. The V and J ends lost 6 bases and 5 bases respectively, with 7 bases between them. Germline-derived CDR1 and CDR2 are LNHDA and SQIVND (reference sequence). CDR3 length: 12 residues. The CDR3 region has the DNA TGTGCCAGTAGACGACCAACCGGGGAGCTGTTTTTT. It encodes CASRRPTGELFF.

V is TRBV6-1 and J is TRBJ2-6; weak D call: TRBD1 (6 bases). This CDR3 region has 15 residues. Looked up from germline, CDR1 is MNHNS and CDR2 is SASEGT. V shed 4 bases and J shed 1 base, with 8 bases lying between them. The CDR3 DNA follows: TGTGCCAGCAGTGGACAGGTGTCTGGGGCCAACGTCCTGACTTTC. Amino acid sequence: CASSGQVSGANVLTF.

This clonotype was recorded many times. This chain links TRBV7-2 with TRBJ2-1; a possible D gene is TRBD2 (6 bases). CDR3 length: 15 amino acids. Trimming left V 5 bases short and J 11 bases short, with 22 bases between. Germline V lookup: CDR1 SGHTA, CDR2 FQGNSA. CDR3 sequence reads: CASSPRTNGGTKQFF. The CDR3 bases are TGTGCCAGCAGCCCTCGGACTAACGGGGGAACCAAGCAGTTCTTC.

The CDR3 nucleotides read TGTGCCAGCAGTTCTTCAGGGGGCGGGTTCAATGGCTACACCTTC. This encodes CASSSSGGGFNGYTF. The rearrangement uses TRBV27 and TRBJ1-2, with 8 bases that match TRBD1. The CDR3 has 15 amino acids. Germline V lookup: CDR1 MNHEY, CDR2 SMNVEV (reference sequence). Losses at the gene ends were 4 bases for V and 6 bases for J; bases not matched to a gene: 10.

This clonotype showed up just a few times. The chain has TRBV3-1 and TRBJ2-5; TRBD2 is a possible D gene (6 bases). The CDR3 spans 14 residues. CDR1 is LGHDT, CDR2 YNNKEL, per germline (reference sequence). The V gene lost 3 bases and the J gene lost 1 base, with 9 bases spanning the gap. The CDR3 DNA sequence: TGTGCCAGCAGCCACCGGACTACCCAAGAGACCCAGTACTTC. This gives the protein CASSHRTTQETQYF.

This clonotype was observed at least ten times. This sequence joins TRBV3-1 and TRBJ1-1; D remains unclear. With 1 base removed from V and 0 bases from J, the gap between germline ends came to 6 bases. Per the germline V gene, CDR1 is LGHDT and CDR2 is YNNKEL (reference sequence). The CDR3 is made up of 14 amino acids. The CDR3 DNA follows: TGTGCCAGCAGCCAAGGGTCCATGAACACTGAAGCTTTCTTT. Encoded protein: CASSQGSMNTEAFF.

The table lists this clonotype with many counts. V is TRBV15 and J is TRBJ1-1; possible D gene TRBD1, 5 bases. The CDR3 is made up of 14 amino acids. Per the germline V gene, CDR1 is LNHNV and CDR2 is YYDKDF (reference sequence). Trimming shortened V by 2 bases and J by 6 bases, and 13 bases separated the two germline ends. CDR3 sequence: CATSRQFGGAEAFF. The CDR3 DNA sequence: TGTGCCACCAGCAGACAATTCGGGGGGGCTGAAGCTTTCTTT.

At least ten counts were recorded for this clonotype. J is TRBJ1-2 and V is TRBV29-1; possible D gene TRBD1, 5 bases. The CDR3 runs 15 residues. Germline V gene lookup returns CDR1 SQVTM and CDR2 ANQGSEA. Trimming took off 0 bases at V and 2 bases at J, with 13 bases between the two ends. CDR3 protein: CSVEDPAGLNYGYTF. As DNA, the CDR3 is TGCAGCGTTGAAGATCCGGCAGGGCTCAACTATGGCTACACCTTC.

About this clonotype itself: With a far larger clone one base away, a read error is the likely cause. V is TRBV6-2 or TRBV6-3 and J is TRBJ1-4, with unresolved D. The CDR3 totals 15 residues. Per germline, CDR1 MNHEY and CDR2 SVGEGT. V was cut by 6 bases and J by 4 bases, with 15 bases left in between. The CDR3 DNA reads TGTGCCAGCAGGGGAGGCAGCGGAGGTAATGAAAAACTGTTTTTT. Residues: CASRGGSGGNEKLFF.

The chain couples TRBV7-9 to TRBJ2-7; 10 nucleotides match TRBD2. The germline gives CDR1 SEHNR, CDR2 FQNEAQ (reference sequence). The CDR3 contains 16 residues. With V trimmed by 6 bases and J by 4 bases, 12 bases remained unmatched. In DNA, the CDR3 is TGTGCCAGCAGTTTGTGGACCGGGACTAGCGTGTACGAGCAGTACTTC. Protein sequence: CASSLWTGTSVYEQYF. Looking up the rest from reference TRBV7-9 and TRBJ2-7 gives the full variable domain: DTGVSQNPRHKITKRGQNVTFRCDPISEHNRLYWYRQTLGQGPEFLTYFQNEAQLEKSRLLSDRFSAERPKGSFSTLEIQRTEQGDSAMYLCASSLWTGTSVYEQYFGPGTRLTVT.

The sample holds many counts of this clonotype. This rearrangement joins TRBV12-3 or TRBV12-4 to TRBJ2-4; no clear D gene. V gave up 4 bases and J gave up 4 bases, with 8 bases separating them. This CDR3 has 13 residues. CDR3 loop: CASSSAVKNIQYF. CDR3 coding DNA: TGTGCCAGCAGTTCGGCAGTGAAAAACATTCAGTACTTC.

This clonotype has ten or more counts. V is TRBV5-4 and J is TRBJ1-4, with TRBD1 matching 7 bases. V dropped 0 bases and J dropped 5; count of bases not matched to a gene: 10. Germline V gene sequence: CDR1 SGHNT, CDR2 YYREEE (reference sequence). The CDR3 is 17 amino acids. The CDR3 nucleotides read TGTGCCAGCAGCTTGGATCCCTGGGACAGCGGAAATGAAAAACTGTTTTTT. Translated: CASSLDPWDSGNEKLFF. Complete variable domain (other parts from reference TRBV5-4 and TRBJ1-4): ETGVTQSPTHLIKTRGQQVTLRCSSQSGHNTVSWYQQALGQGPQFIFQYYREEENGRGNFPPRFSGLQFPNYSSELNVNALELDDSALYLCASSLDPWDSGNEKLFFGSGTQLSVL.

The CDR3 is CSGDMVTEAFF. The DNA of the CDR3 is TGCAGCGGGGATATGGTCACTGAAGCTTTCTTT. This chain joins TRBV29-1 and TRBJ1-1; D gene ambiguous. This CDR3 region has 11 residues. The V end lost 7 bases, the J end lost 4 bases, and 10 bases lay between the germline ends. Germline V lookup: CDR1 SQVTM, CDR2 ANQGSEA.

This clonotype has ten or more counts. The chain employs TRBV9 and TRBJ1-5, with D perhaps TRBD1 (6 bases). Germline-derived CDR1 and CDR2 are SGDLS and YYNGEE. Between the trimmed V and J ends, which lost 2 bases and 7 bases, there was a span of 10 bases. This CDR3 has 13 residues. CDR3 coding DNA: TGTGCCAGCAGCGTGGAGGGGGGGCAGCCCCAGCATTTT. It codes for CASSVEGGQPQHF.

This rearrangement joins TRBV3-1 to TRBJ2-3, with D unresolved. Germline V gene data show CDR1 as LGHDT and CDR2 as YNNKEL (reference sequence). There are 17 residues in the CDR3. V was cut by 4 bases and J by 0 bases, with 17 bases left in between. The CDR3 loop is CASSLFGPATSTDTQYF. The DNA of the CDR3 is TGTGCCAGCAGCCTATTCGGCCCAGCGACTAGCACAGATACGCAGTATTTT.

The genes are TRBV20-1 and TRBJ1-4, with D possibly TRBD1 on 6 matching bases. The germline V gene has CDR1 DFQATT and CDR2 SNEGSKA (reference sequence). The CDR3 has 15 residues. V dropped 0 bases and J dropped 6 bases, with 14 bases sitting between them. CDR3 sequence (DNA): TGCAGTGCTAGAGATCTTCCAGGGGCGTATGAAAAACTGTTTTTT. This codes for CSARDLPGAYEKLFF.

This clonotype was found many times. V and J are TRBV6-2 or TRBV6-3 and TRBJ2-3, with 11 bases lining up with TRBD2. CDR1 is MNHEY and CDR2 is SVGEGT in the germline V gene. This CDR3 spans 16 amino acids. V was clipped by 4 bases and J by 3 bases; unmatched bases: 6. CDR3 protein: CASSLAGGRGTDTQYF. CDR3 nucleotides: TGTGCCAGCAGTTTAGCGGGGGGGCGGGGGACAGATACGCAGTATTTT.

This clonotype was observed many times. V is TRBV11-2 and J is TRBJ2-1; 7 bases are a match to TRBD2. The V gene's germline CDR1 is SGHAT and CDR2 FQNNGV. With V trimmed by 2 bases and J by 2 bases, 9 bases remained unmatched. This CDR3 region has 17 residues. The CDR3 region is CASSLSASGYPYNEQFF. Written as DNA, the CDR3 is TGTGCCAGCAGCTTATCGGCTAGCGGATACCCCTACAATGAGCAGTTCTTC.

The J gene is TRBJ1-2, the V gene TRBV5-1, with TRBD1 matching over 12 bases. V shed 2 bases, J shed 6 bases, and the junction held 5 bases outside the gene matches. Germline lookup yields CDR1 SGHRS and CDR2 YFSETQ. The CDR3 spans 15 residues. CDR3 region: CASSLGTGGIDGYTF. CDR3 bases: TGCGCCAGCAGCTTAGGGACAGGGGGCATTGATGGCTACACCTTC.

With respect to this clonotype: The CDR3 ends on some other residue instead of the conserved phenylalanine or tryptophan, so this is likely a read error. The chain links TRBV28 to TRBJ1-2; D call uncertain. The V end lost 2 bases, the J end lost 2 bases, and 3 bases lay between the germline ends. This CDR3 is 12 amino acids long. CDR1 MDHEN and CDR2 SYDVKM come from the germline V gene. The CDR3 sequence is CASSLQNYGYTL. The CDR3 DNA is TGTGCCAGCAGTTTACAAAACTATGGCTACACCCTC.

This chain connects TRBV7-9 to TRBJ2-7; tentatively, D is TRBD2 (6 bases). The length of the CDR3 is 13 residues. Germline V gene sequence: CDR1 SEHNR, CDR2 FQNEAQ (reference sequence). The V and J ends lost 10 bases and 3 bases respectively, with 16 bases between them. Here the CDR3 reads CATALAGNYEQYF. In DNA form, the CDR3 reads TGTGCCACAGCATTGGCGGGAAACTACGAGCAGTACTTC.

The chain recombines TRBV4-1 with TRBJ2-5; D is possibly TRBD1 or TRBD2 (5 bases each). From germline, CDR1 is MGHRA and CDR2 YSYEKL. The CDR3 has 15 residues. V lost 2 bases and J 2 bases, leaving 12 bases between the germline ends. The CDR3 region has the DNA TGCGCCAGCAGCCAATTCCGGGACGCACAAGAGACCCAGTACTTC. Its translation: CASSQFRDAQETQYF.

The sample holds many counts of this clonotype. The rearrangement links TRBV30 to TRBJ1-1; no reliable D call. This CDR3 comprises 13 residues. Germline assignment: CDR1 GTSNPN and CDR2 SVGIG (reference sequence). V was trimmed by 4 bases and J by 1 base, leaving 10 bases between them. The DNA of the CDR3 is TGTGCCTGGATTGGTGGCGGGAACACTGAAGCTTTCTTT. It yields the protein CAWIGGGNTEAFF.

This clonotype appeared many times. This chain links TRBV10-3 with TRBJ2-5; the match to TRBD1 covers 9 bases. The germline gives CDR1 ENHRY, CDR2 SYGVKD. The CDR3 is 15 amino acids. The J segment lost 1 base and the V segment lost 10 bases, leaving 10 bases of the junction unmatched. CDR3 loop: CATKMGTGTQETQYF. The CDR3 nucleotides are TGTGCCACCAAGATGGGGACAGGGACCCAAGAGACCCAGTACTTC.

This clonotype came up a few times. CDR3 residues: CACKGGGLETQYF. In nucleotides, the CDR3 is TGTGCCTGTAAAGGGGGGGGGCTAGAGACCCAGTACTTC. This chain uses TRBV6-1 with TRBJ2-5; TRBD2 might be the D (7 bases). The V end lost 11 bases, the J end lost 4 bases, and 17 bases lay between the germline ends. Germline V gene lookup returns CDR1 MNHNS and CDR2 SASEGT. This CDR3 is 13 amino acids long.